This is a list of T cell receptor beta chains from one sample in a study of OX40 agonist ivuxolimab in advanced cancers. Sequenced by immunoSEQ multiplex PCR; TCRdb stores in-frame clones only, minus some. This sample has about 93,000 clones, with 94% found just once. The sequencing here drew on CD4+ or CD8+ T cells sorted from blood, taken in a trial of the OX40 agonist ivuxolimab. These TCRs come from an adult with an advanced solid tumor such as melanoma, head and neck, liver or kidney cancer. Both conserved end residues are part of each CDR3. A D gene is named only where the DNA matches it firmly.

v_gene: TRBV6-1; d_gene: TRBD2; j_gene: TRBJ2-3; CDR3nt: TGTGCCAGCAGTGAAGAAGGCCTCCGGGGGGGCTTCGATACGCAGTATTTT; CDR3aa: CASSEEGLRGGFDTQYF
v_gene: TRBV4-1; d_gene: .; j_gene: TRBJ1-1; CDR3nt: TGCGCCAGCAGTGAATCGGGTGGACAGAACACTGAAGCTTTCTTT; CDR3aa: CASSESGGQNTEAFF
v_gene: TRBV19; d_gene: TRBD2; j_gene: TRBJ2-3; CDR3nt: TGTGCCACCCGACCTTCTGCGGGAGGGCCGGTTGATACGCAGTATTTT; CDR3aa: CATRPSAGGPVDTQYF
v_gene: TRBV30; d_gene: .; j_gene: TRBJ1-2; CDR3nt: TGTGCCTGGAGAGGGGCAGCAAACTATGGCTACACCTTC; CDR3aa: CAWRGAANYGYTF
v_gene: TRBV6-5; d_gene: .; j_gene: TRBJ2-1; CDR3nt: TGTGCCAGCAGGTATTCTAGTAGCTCCTACAATGAGCAGTTCTTC; CDR3aa: CASRYSSSSYNEQFF
v_gene: TRBV9; d_gene: TRBD1; j_gene: TRBJ2-7; CDR3nt: TGTGCCAGCAGCGTAGAAACGGGACAGAGCTACGAGCAGTACTTC; CDR3aa: CASSVETGQSYEQYF
v_gene: TRBV10-1; d_gene: TRBD1; j_gene: TRBJ2-7; CDR3nt: TGCGCCAGCAGTAAGACAGGGTGGGAGCAGTACTTC; CDR3aa: CASSKTGWEQYF
v_gene: TRBV27; d_gene: .; j_gene: TRBJ2-7; CDR3nt: TGTGCCAGCAGCGACAGTAGCTCCTACGAGCAGTACTTC; CDR3aa: CASSDSSSYEQYF
v_gene: TRBV7-2; d_gene: TRBD1; j_gene: TRBJ1-1; CDR3nt: TGTGCCAGCAGCTCGGGACAGATAAGGACTGAAGCTTTCTTT; CDR3aa: CASSSGQIRTEAFF
v_gene: TRBV27; d_gene: TRBD1; j_gene: TRBJ1-2; CDR3nt: TGTGCCAGCAGCCCGGACAGGGGTTTTTATGGCTACACCTTC; CDR3aa: CASSPDRGFYGYTF
v_gene: TRBV5-1; d_gene: .; j_gene: TRBJ1-4; CDR3nt: TGCGCCAGCAGCTTGTCATCAGGCAGGGGATACGTTGAAAAACTGTTTTTT; CDR3aa: CASSLSSGRGYVEKLFF
v_gene: TRBV7-3; d_gene: .; j_gene: TRBJ2-1; CDR3nt: TGTGCCAGCAGCCTGACTAGTGCACTTTACGATGAGCAGTTCTTC; CDR3aa: CASSLTSALYDEQFF
v_gene: TRBV19; d_gene: TRBD1; j_gene: TRBJ1-2; CDR3nt: TGTGCCAGTAGTATCGGGACAGGAAGTCTCTATGGCTACACCTTC; CDR3aa: CASSIGTGSLYGYTF
v_gene: TRBV5-1; d_gene: TRBD2; j_gene: TRBJ2-7; CDR3nt: TGCGCCAGCAGCTTGCTGTCAGCGGGAGGGGTTTACGAGCAGTACTTC; CDR3aa: CASSLLSAGGVYEQYF
v_gene: TRBV29-1; d_gene: .; j_gene: TRBJ1-5; CDR3nt: TGCAGCTTCACAGCCCCGGCCGGGGCCCAGCATTTT; CDR3aa: CSFTAPAGAQHF
v_gene: TRBV19; d_gene: .; j_gene: TRBJ2-2; CDR3nt: TGTGCCAGTAGTACCCTGTTGGGCCAGGGATTGGGGGAGCTGTTTTTT; CDR3aa: CASSTLLGQGLGELFF
v_gene: TRBV9; d_gene: TRBD1; j_gene: TRBJ1-5; CDR3nt: TGTGCCAGCAGCGTAGGGAGACAGGGAGCCAATCAGCCCCAGCATTTT; CDR3aa: CASSVGRQGANQPQHF
v_gene: TRBV27; d_gene: TRBD1; j_gene: TRBJ1-6; CDR3nt: TGTGCCAGCAGTTTTAGAGGGGGCGGTTCACCCCTCCACTTT; CDR3aa: CASSFRGGGSPLHF
v_gene: TRBV6-5; d_gene: .; j_gene: TRBJ1-1; CDR3nt: TGTGCCAGCAGTTACGATAGGGATGAAGCTTTCTTT; CDR3aa: CASSYDRDEAFF
v_gene: TRBV27; d_gene: .; j_gene: TRBJ1-4; CDR3nt: TGTGCCAGCAGTTTAATCGGGGGGTCGTGGGAAAAACTGTTTTTT; CDR3aa: CASSLIGGSWEKLFF
v_gene: TRBV13; d_gene: TRBD2; j_gene: TRBJ2-1; CDR3nt: TGTGCCAGCAGCTCCCCATCCGGGACTAGCGGGAGAGGTGAGCAGTTCTTC; CDR3aa: CASSSPSGTSGRGEQFF
v_gene: TRBV4-1; d_gene: .; j_gene: TRBJ2-7; CDR3nt: TGCGCCAGCAGCCTCACGGTGTCCGGGACCTACGAGCAGTACTTC; CDR3aa: CASSLTVSGTYEQYF
v_gene: TRBV2; d_gene: .; j_gene: TRBJ2-1; CDR3nt: TGTGCCAGCAGTGATGAGGGCCGCCGCAATGAGCAGTTCTTC; CDR3aa: CASSDEGRRNEQFF
v_gene: TRBV7-2; d_gene: .; j_gene: TRBJ2-7; CDR3nt: TGTGCCAGCAGCTTAGCGGGAGCCACCTACGAGCAGTACTTC; CDR3aa: CASSLAGATYEQYF
v_gene: TRBV30; d_gene: .; j_gene: TRBJ1-4; CDR3nt: TGTGCCTGGAGTGGGGTGTACGCAACTAATGAAAAACTGTTTTTT; CDR3aa: CAWSGVYATNEKLFF